This passage covers 9 T cell receptor beta chains from one sample sequenced in a study of blood T cell repertoires in COVID-19. Sequencing used immunoSEQ multiplex PCR; TCRdb keeps in-frame clones, though not all of them. The data contain roughly 180,000 clones, around 85% of them singletons. The sequenced material came from peripheral blood. All receptors come from a man older than 75 with COVID-19, enrolled during active disease.

This clone was picked up one time. This chain joins TRBV10-3 and TRBJ2-2, with unresolved D. The germline gives CDR1 ENHRY, CDR2 SYGVKD. Trimming removed 0 bases from V and 5 bases from J, with 4 bases in between. The CDR3 is made up of 13 amino acids. CDR3 bases: TGTGCCATCAGTGAGTCCAGGACCGGGGAGCTGTTTTTT. As protein: CAISESRTGELFF.

This clone was detected only a few times. This sequence joins TRBV19 and TRBJ1-2; D is perhaps TRBD1 (5 bases). This CDR3 is 15 amino acids long. Germline CDR1 is LNHDA and CDR2 is SQIVND (reference sequence). Trimming cost V 5 bases and J 4 bases, with 17 bases left between them. CDR3 sequence (DNA): TGTGCCAGTAGTGACCGACAGACTTTCGGCTATGGCTACACCTTC. Its protein product is CASSDRQTFGYGYTF.

This clone turned up a few times. The chain joins TRBV5-1 to TRBJ1-1; the match to TRBD1 covers 7 bases. CDR3 length: 15 amino acids. Per germline, CDR1 SGHRS and CDR2 YFSETQ. V trimming: 0 bases; J trimming: 4 bases; junction bases outside the gene matches: 6. DNA for the CDR3: TGCGCCAGCAGCTTGGTTAACAGGGGATCCACTGAAGCTTTCTTT. This sequence encodes CASSLVNRGSTEAFF.

This chain joins TRBV7-9 and TRBJ2-2; weak D call: TRBD1 (6 bases). Germline CDR1 SEHNR, CDR2 FQNEAQ (reference sequence). The V gene lost 3 bases and the J gene lost 5 bases, with 13 bases spanning the gap. The CDR3 totals 15 residues. CDR3 DNA: TGTGCCAGCAGCTTCGCCACAGGGAGAACCGGGGAGCTGTTTTTT. Protein: CASSFATGRTGELFF.

V is TRBV7-7 and J is TRBJ2-5, with a weak D call TRBD2 (5 bases). Trimming removed 6 bases from V and 2 bases from J, with 16 bases in between. This CDR3 is 15 amino acids long. Germline V gives CDR1 SSHAT, CDR2 FNYEAQ (reference sequence). As DNA, the CDR3 is TGTGCCAGCAGTTCCCTCGGGATAAGACAAGAGACCCAGTACTTC. Translating gives CASSSLGIRQETQYF.

This chain uses TRBV28 with TRBJ1-2; 8 bases map to TRBD1. In germline, CDR1 is MDHEN, CDR2 SYDVKM. Unmatched junction bases numbered 2, after V lost 4 bases and J lost 1 base. CDR3 size: 14 residues. CDR3 region: CASSSTGVNYGYTF. In DNA form, the CDR3 reads TGTGCCAGCAGTTCGACAGGGGTTAACTATGGCTACACCTTC.

The CDR3 DNA sequence: TGTGCCAGCAGCCAAGTCTCAACGGACAAAGGAAACACCATATATTTT. It codes for CASSQVSTDKGNTIYF. This chain links TRBV3-1 (or the pseudogene TRBV3-2) with TRBJ1-3; D may be TRBD1 (5 bases). The germline V gene has CDR1 LGHDT and CDR2 YNNKEL (reference sequence). There are 16 residues in the CDR3. Trimming cost V 1 base and J 4 bases, with 14 bases left between them.

The V and J genes are TRBV12-3 or TRBV12-4 and TRBJ1-2, with D hard to call. The V end lost 4 bases, the J end lost 10 bases, and 10 bases lay between the germline ends. CDR3 length: 11 amino acids. CDR3 sequence (DNA): TGTGCCAGCAGTTCGGACTGGTCCTACACCTTC. This sequence encodes CASSSDWSYTF.

This chain links TRBV24-1 with TRBJ2-1; 7 positions agree with TRBD1. V dropped 9 bases and J dropped 5; count of bases not matched to a gene: 9. Germline assignment: CDR1 KGHDR and CDR2 SFDVKD. This CDR3 is built from 14 residues. The chain's CDR3 is CATSLGTANNEQFF. In DNA form, the CDR3 reads TGTGCCACCTCACTTGGGACAGCCAACAATGAGCAGTTCTTC.